This record looks at one T cell receptor beta chain sequence and its context. This specimen belongs to a study of naive and memory T cell subsets. Both TRBC1 and TRBC2 were covered by a beta constant-region primer of two equimolar oligonucleotides. Four rounds of PCR amplified the ligated cDNA using nested alpha and beta constant-region primers plus SP2. Using its own MiXCR run on the UMI-ligation and nested PCR reads, TCRdb lists one record per CDR3 protein. The table lists approximately 89,000 distinct CDR3 sequences, roughly 7% of them singletons. The V end was cut by 2 bases, the J end by 5 bases, with 7 bases between. The germline CDR1 and CDR2 sequences are SGHVS and FQNEAQ. The CDR3 length is 14 residues.

Input material: central memory CD4+ T cells from blood. The chain employs TRBV7-8 and TRBJ1-6; D unclear. The TCR comes from a human donor in good health. This CDR3 reads CASSLNGDNSPLHF. The CDR3 DNA reads as TGTGCCAGCAGCTTAAATGGAGATAATTCACCCCTCCACTTT.